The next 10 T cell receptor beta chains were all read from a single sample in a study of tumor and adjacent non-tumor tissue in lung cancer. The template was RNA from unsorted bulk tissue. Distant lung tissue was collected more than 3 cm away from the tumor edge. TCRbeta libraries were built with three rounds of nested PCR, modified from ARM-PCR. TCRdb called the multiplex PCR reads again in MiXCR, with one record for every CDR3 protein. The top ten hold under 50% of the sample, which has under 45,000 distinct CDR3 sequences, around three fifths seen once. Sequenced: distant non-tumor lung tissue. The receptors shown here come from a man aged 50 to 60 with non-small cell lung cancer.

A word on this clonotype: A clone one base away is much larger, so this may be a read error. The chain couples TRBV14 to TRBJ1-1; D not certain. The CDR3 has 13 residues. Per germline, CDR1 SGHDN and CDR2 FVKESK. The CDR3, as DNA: TGTGCCAGCAGCCAAGATCTGAACACTGAAACTTTCTTT. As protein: CASSQDLNTETFF.

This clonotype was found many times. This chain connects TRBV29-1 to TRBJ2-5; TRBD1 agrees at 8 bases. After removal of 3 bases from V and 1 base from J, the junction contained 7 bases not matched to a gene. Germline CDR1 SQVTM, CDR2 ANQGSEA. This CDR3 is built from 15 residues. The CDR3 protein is CSVEPGQGPQETQYF. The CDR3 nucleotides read TGCAGCGTTGAGCCTGGACAGGGCCCCCAAGAGACCCAGTACTTC.

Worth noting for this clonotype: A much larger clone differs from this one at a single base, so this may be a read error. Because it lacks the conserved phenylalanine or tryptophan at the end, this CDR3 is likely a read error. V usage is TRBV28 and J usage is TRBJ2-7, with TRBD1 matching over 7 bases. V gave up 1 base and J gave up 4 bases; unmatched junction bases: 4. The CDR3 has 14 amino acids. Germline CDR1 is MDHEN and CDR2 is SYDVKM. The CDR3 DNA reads TGTGCCAGCAGTTTATCCTACAGGGGTTACGAGCAGTACTCC. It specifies CASSLSYRGYEQYS.

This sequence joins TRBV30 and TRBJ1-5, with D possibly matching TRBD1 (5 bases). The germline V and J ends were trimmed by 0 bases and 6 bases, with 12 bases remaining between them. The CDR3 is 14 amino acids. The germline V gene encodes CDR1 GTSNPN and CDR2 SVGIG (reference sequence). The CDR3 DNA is TGTGCCTGGAGTGTGAGACTCGGGGGTCAGCCCCAGCATTTT. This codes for CAWSVRLGGQPQHF.

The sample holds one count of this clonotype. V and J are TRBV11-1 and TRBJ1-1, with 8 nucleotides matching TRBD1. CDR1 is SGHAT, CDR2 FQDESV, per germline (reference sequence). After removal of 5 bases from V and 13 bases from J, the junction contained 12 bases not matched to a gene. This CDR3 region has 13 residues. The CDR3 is CASSPGTGDGVFF. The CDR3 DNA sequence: TGTGCCAGCAGCCCCGGGACAGGAGATGGAGTTTTCTTT.

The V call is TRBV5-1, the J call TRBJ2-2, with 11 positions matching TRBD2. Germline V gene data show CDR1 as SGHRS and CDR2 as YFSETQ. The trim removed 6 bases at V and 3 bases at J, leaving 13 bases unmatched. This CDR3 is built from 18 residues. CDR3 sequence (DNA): TGCGCCAGCAACTTTTCGAAACTAGCGGGAGTTGACACCGGGGAGCTGTTTTTT. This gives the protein CASNFSKLAGVDTGELFF.

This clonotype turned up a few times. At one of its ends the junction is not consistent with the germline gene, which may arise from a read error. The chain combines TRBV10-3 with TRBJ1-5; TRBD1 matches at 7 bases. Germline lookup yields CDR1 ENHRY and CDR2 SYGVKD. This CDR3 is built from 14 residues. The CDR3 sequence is CAISERTGNQPQLF. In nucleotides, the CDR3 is TGTGCCATCAGTGAGCGGACAGGCAATCAGCCCCAGCTTTTT.

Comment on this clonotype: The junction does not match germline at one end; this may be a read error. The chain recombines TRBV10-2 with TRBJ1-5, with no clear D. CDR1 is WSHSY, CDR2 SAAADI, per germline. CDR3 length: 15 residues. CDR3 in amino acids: CAGSESTLSNLPQHF. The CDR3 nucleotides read TGCGCCGGCAGTGAATCGACTCTTAGCAATCTGCCCCAGCATTTT.

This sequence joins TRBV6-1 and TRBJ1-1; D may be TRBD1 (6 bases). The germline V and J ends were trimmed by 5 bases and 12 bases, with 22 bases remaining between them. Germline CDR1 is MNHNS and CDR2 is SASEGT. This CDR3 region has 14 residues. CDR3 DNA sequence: TGTGCCAGCAGTCCTCAGGGTCGGGACACTGGAACTTTCTTT. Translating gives CASSPQGRDTGTFF.

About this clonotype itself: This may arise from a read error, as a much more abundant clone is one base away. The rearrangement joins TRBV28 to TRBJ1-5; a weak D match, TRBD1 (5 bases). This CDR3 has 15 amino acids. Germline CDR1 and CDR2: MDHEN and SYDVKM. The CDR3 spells CTSNGGGSSNQPQHF. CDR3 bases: TGTACCAGCAACGGCGGGGGGAGTAGCAATCAGCCCCAGCATTTT.